This TCR beta chain emerged from a study of spatial heterogeneity in lung cancer. Overall study results and limits: For expanded intratumoral alpha and beta TCRs, counts tracked tumor mutation counts.

Turning to this clonotype: Its antigen is still unknown. A much larger clone differs by one base, so this may be a read error.

Using its own MiXCR run on the 5' RACE reads, TCRdb lists one record per CDR3 protein. The sample consists of about 5,200 distinct CDR3 sequences, roughly 12% of them appearing once. Time point here: sample taken at primary tumor resection. Tumor, nontumor lung or frozen PBMC supplied whole RNA, sequenced without sorting. The sequence came from a male donor with early-stage non-small cell lung cancer. Material: lung tumor tissue, obtained at surgery.

The CDR3 coding sequence is TGTGCCAGCAGCTTCGCCAGGTTTTACACCGGGGAGCTGTTTTTT. Translated: CASSFARFYTGELFF. The V gene is TRBV11-2, the J gene TRBJ2-2; D is unresolved. The V end lost 3 bases, the J end lost 3 bases, and 11 bases lay between the germline ends. Germline V gene lookup returns CDR1 SGHAT and CDR2 FQNNGV. This CDR3 has 15 residues. Using reference TRBV11-2 and TRBJ2-2 for the parts outside the CDR3, the full variable domain is EAGVAQSPRYKIIEKRQSVAFWCNPISGHATLYWYQQILGQGPKLLIQFQNNGVVDDSQLPKDRFSAERLKGVDSTLKIQPAKLEDSAVYLCASSFARFYTGELFFGEGSRLTVL.